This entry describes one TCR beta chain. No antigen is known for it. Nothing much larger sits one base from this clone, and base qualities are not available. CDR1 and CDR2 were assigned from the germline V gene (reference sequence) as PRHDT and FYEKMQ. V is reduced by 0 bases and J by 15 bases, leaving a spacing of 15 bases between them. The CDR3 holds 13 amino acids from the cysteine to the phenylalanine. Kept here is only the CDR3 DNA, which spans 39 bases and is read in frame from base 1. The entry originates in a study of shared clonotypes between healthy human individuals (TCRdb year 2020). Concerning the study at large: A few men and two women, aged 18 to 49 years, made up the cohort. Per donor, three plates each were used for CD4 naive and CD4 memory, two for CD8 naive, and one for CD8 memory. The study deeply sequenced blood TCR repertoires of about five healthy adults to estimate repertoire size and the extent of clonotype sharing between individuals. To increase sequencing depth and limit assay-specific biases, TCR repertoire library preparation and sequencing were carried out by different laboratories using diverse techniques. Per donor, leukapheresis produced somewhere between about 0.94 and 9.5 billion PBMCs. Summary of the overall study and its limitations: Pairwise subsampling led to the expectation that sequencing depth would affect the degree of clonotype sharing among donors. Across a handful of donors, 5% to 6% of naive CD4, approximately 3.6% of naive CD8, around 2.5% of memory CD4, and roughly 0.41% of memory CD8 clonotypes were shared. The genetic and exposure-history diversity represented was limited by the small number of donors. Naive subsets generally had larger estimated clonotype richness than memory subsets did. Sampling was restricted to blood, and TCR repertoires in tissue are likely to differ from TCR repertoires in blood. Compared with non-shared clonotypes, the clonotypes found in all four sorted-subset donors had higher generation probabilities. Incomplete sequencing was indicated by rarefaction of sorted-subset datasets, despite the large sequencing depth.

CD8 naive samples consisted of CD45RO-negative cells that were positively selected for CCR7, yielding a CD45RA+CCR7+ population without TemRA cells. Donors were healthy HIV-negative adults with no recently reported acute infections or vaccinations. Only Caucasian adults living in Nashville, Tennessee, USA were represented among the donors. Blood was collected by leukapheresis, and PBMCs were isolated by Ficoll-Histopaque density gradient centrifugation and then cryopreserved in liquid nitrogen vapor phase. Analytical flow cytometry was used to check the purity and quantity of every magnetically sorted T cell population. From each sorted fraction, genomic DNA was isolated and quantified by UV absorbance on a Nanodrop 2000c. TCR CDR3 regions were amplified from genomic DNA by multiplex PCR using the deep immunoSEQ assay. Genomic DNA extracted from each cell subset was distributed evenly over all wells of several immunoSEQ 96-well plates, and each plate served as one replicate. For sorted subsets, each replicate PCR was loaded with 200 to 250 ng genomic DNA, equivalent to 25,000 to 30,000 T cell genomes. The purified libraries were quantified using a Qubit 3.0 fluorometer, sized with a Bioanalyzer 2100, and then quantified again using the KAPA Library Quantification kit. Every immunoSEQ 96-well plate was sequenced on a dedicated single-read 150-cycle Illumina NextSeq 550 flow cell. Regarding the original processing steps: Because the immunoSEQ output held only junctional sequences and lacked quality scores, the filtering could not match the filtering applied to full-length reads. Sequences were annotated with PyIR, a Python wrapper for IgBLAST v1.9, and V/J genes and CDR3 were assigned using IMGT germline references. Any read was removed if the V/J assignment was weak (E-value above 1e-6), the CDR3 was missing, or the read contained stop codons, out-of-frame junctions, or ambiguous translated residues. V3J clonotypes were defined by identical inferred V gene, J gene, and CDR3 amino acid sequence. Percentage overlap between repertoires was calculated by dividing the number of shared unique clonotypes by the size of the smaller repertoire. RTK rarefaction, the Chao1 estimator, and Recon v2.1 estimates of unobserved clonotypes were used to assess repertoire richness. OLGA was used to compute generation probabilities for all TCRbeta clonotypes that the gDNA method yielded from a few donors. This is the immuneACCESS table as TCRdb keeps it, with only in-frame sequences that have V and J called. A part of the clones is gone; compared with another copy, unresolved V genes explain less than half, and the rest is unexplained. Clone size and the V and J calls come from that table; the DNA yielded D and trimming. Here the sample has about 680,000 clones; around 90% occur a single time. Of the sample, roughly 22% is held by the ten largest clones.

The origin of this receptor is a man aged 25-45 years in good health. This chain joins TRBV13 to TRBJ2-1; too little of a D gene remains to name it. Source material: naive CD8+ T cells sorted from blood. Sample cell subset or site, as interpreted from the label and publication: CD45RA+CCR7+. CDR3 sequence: CASSLGSRPVRFF. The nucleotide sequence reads TGTGCCAGCAGCTTAGGATCCCGACCCGTGCGGTTCTTC.